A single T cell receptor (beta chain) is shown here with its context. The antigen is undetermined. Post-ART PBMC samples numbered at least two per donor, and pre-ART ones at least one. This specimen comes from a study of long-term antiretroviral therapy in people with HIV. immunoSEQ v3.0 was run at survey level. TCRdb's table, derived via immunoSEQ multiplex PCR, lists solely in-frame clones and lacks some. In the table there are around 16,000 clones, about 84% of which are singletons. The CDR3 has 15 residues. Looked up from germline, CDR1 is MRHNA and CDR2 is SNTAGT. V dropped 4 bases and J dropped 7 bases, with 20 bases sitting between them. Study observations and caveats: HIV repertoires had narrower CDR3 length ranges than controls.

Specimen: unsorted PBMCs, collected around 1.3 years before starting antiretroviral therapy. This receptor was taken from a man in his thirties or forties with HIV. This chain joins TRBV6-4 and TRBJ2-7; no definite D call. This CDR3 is CASSVTFSTSTEQYF. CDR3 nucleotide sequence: TGTGCCAGCAGTGTCACGTTCTCGACGAGTACGGAGCAGTACTTC.